This T cell receptor (beta chain) was recorded in a study of blood T cell repertoires in COVID-19. Study details: COVID-19 samples from acute and convalescent phases originated in the United States, Italy and Spain. In each case, the material was cDNA or gDNA derived from T cells, B-cell-depleted T cells, or PBMCs.

The germline V gene has CDR1 MDHEN and CDR2 SYDVKM. There are 14 residues in the CDR3. V was clipped by 2 bases and J by 1 base, with 6 bases between them. Per the study methods: How many nucleated cells were present was estimated from reference gene primer amplification. Clones were read by immunoSEQ multiplex PCR, and TCRdb kept only the in-frame ones, dropping some. Clone size and V and J calls were adopted from that table, with D and trimming inferred from the DNA. Of about 70,000 clones in the sample, 88% are singletons; the top ten hold less than 2.5%. The clonotype comes from a human donor in a cohort sampled during active COVID-19. The source material was peripheral blood. V and J are TRBV28 and TRBJ1-3; the D gene is possibly TRBD1 (5 bases). CDR3 DNA: TGTGCCAGCAGTTTAGGGGGGTCTGGAAACACCATATATTTT. Translation: CASSLGGSGNTIYF.